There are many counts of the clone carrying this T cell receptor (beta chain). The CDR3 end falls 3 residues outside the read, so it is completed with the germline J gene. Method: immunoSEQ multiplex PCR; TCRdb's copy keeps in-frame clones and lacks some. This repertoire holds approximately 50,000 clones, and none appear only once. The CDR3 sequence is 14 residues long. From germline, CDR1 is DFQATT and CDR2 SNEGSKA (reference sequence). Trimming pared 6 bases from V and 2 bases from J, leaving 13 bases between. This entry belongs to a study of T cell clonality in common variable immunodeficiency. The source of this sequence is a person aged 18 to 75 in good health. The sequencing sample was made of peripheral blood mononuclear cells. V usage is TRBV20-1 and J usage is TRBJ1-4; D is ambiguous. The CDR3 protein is CSATRRGTNEKLFF. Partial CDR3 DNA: TGCAGTGCCACCCGTCGGGGTACTAATGAAAAA.